This T cell receptor beta chain came from a study of blood T cell repertoires in COVID-19. For the study at large: Both acute and convalescent COVID-19 samples were obtained from the United States, Italy and Spain. Nucleic acid was either cDNA or gDNA, and it came from T cells, B-cell-depleted T cells, or PBMCs.

A Seattle source enrolled patients during active infection and followed them longitudinally. In the source study's methods: Reference gene primer amplification yielded estimated nucleated cell counts. The assay was immunoSEQ multiplex PCR, and TCRdb's table has in-frame clones only and misses some. V, J and clone size reflect that table, while D and trimming were determined from the DNA. The table lists more than 200,000 clones, approximately 90% of them singletons. V dropped 4 bases and J dropped 5; count of bases not matched to a gene: 6. Per the germline V gene, CDR1 is LGHNA and CDR2 is YNFKEQ. The CDR3 has 17 amino acids.

The V call is TRBV4-2, the J call TRBJ2-1; 15 nucleotides match TRBD2. The sample consisted of peripheral blood. The TCR originated in a woman aged 25 to 39 with COVID-19, enrolled during active disease. Here the CDR3 reads CASSPGLAGGKNNEQFF. The CDR3 region has the DNA TGTGCCAGCAGCCCTGGACTAGCGGGGGGGAAGAACAATGAGCAGTTCTTC.